The T cell receptor beta chain under discussion was sequenced for a study of cytomegalovirus exposure and HLA in healthy donors. Measured with immunoSEQ multiplex PCR; TCRdb has only the in-frame clones, and not every one. The data show about 330,000 clones, roughly 88% seen once. This receptor was taken from a woman aged 18-30 years in good health and CMV-seronegative. The sequencing input was PBMCs.

The CDR3 spells CASQSGRALDNEQFF. The CDR3 nucleotides read TGTGCCAGCCAGAGCGGGAGGGCCCTCGACAATGAGCAGTTCTTC. V is TRBV11-1 and J is TRBJ2-1; 10 bases align to TRBD2. The CDR3 sequence is 15 residues long. Losses at the gene ends were 8 bases for V and 5 bases for J; bases not matched to a gene: 9. The germline V gene has CDR1 SGHAT and CDR2 FQDESV (reference sequence).